This T cell receptor beta chain was captured by sequencing in a study of CD8 T cells in Susac syndrome. Reverse transcription of roughly 0.5 to 1 ug RNA was carried out with random hexamers. TCRdb reprocessed the immunoSEQ multiplex PCR reads with MiXCR, giving one entry per CDR3 protein. The sample has about 200,000 distinct CDR3 sequences; roughly 96% are singletons. The study sequenced TCR beta in blood CD8+ and CD4+ T cells. Negative isolation yielded CD4+ and CD8+ T cells, and FACS enriched TEMRA cells. CDR1 is SGHTA, CDR2 FQGNSA, per germline. Trimming pared 5 bases from V and 5 bases from J, leaving 18 bases between. This CDR3 is built from 15 residues.

The receptor was derived from a human donor in good health. This rearrangement joins TRBV7-2 to TRBJ2-5, with D perhaps being TRBD1 or TRBD2 (5 bases each). Sequencing used CD4+ T cells from PBMCs. For the CDR3, the DNA is TGTGCCAGCAGCCCGAGGGACCGCACGGGGGAGACCCAGTACTTC. This codes for CASSPRDRTGETQYF.